This passage covers 4 T cell receptor beta chains from one sample sequenced in a study of siplizumab effects on memory and regulatory T cells. Libraries were prepared by immunoSEQ multiplex PCR; TCRdb keeps only in-frame clonotypes and omits some of them. The repertoire consists of 50,000 to 60,000 clones, with roughly nine tenths occurring once and the leading ten covering 0.3% to 0.45%. The sequencing input was naive CD8+ T cells sorted from blood. All receptors derive from a human donor in good health.

This chain links TRBV5-1 with TRBJ2-1; 11 nucleotides match TRBD2. The CDR3 length is 15 residues. V gave up 5 bases and J gave up 3 bases; unmatched junction bases: 4. Germline loops: CDR1 SGHRS, CDR2 YFSETQ. In DNA form, the CDR3 reads TGCGCCAGCAGGGAGACTAGCGGGGACTACAATGAGCAGTTCTTC. This codes for CASRETSGDYNEQFF. The whole variable domain, remainder taken from reference TRBV5-1 and TRBJ2-1, is KAGVTQTPRYLIKTRGQQVTLSCSPISGHRSVSWYQQTPGQGLQFLFEYFSETQRNKGNFPGRFSGRQFSNSRSEMNVSTLELGDSALYLCASRETSGDYNEQFFGPGTRLTVL.

The chain employs TRBV5-7 and TRBJ1-5; 8 bases align to TRBD1. TRBV5-7 carries the ORF label, with uncertain function. The CDR3 has 16 amino acids. V lost 3 bases, J lost 5 bases, and 10 bases stayed unmatched. The CDR3 sequence is CASSSDRDREYQPQHF. CDR3 DNA: TGTGCCAGCAGCTCGGACAGGGACCGGGAATATCAGCCCCAGCATTTT.

The chain recombines TRBV7-8 with TRBJ1-5; 7 nucleotides align to TRBD1. Germline trimming cut 5 bases from V and 7 bases from J; bases unmatched to any gene: 8. The CDR3 sequence is 14 residues long. Germline V gene sequence: CDR1 SGHVS, CDR2 FQNEAQ. CDR3 in DNA: TGTGCCAGCAGCCTCACAGGGGCCGGGCAGCCCCAGCATTTT. This gives the protein CASSLTGAGQPQHF.

This chain joins TRBV9 and TRBJ2-3; 7 positions match TRBD2. With 6 bases clipped from V and 2 bases from J, the junction kept 12 bases outside the gene matches. Germline-derived CDR1 and CDR2 are SGDLS and YYNGEE. The CDR3 has 16 amino acids. CDR3 protein: CASTLREGPNTDTQYF. CDR3 coding DNA: TGTGCCAGCACCCTTAGGGAGGGGCCGAACACAGATACGCAGTATTTT.